A single T cell receptor (beta chain) is shown here with its context. The data derive from a study of T cells after yellow fever vaccination. Overall study context: Any fraction with a low cell number was prepared using SMART-Seq v4 Ultra Low Input.

It was through 5'RACE template switching that TCR cDNA was made, with a universal primer site and UMIs added. TCRdb itself ran the 5' RACE reads through MiXCR, one entry per CDR3 protein. The table has a few hundred thousand distinct CDR3 sequences, approximately 8% seen once. The CDR3 has 17 residues. V gave up 7 bases and J gave up 2 bases, with 24 bases separating them. This chain links TRBV12-3 or TRBV12-4 with TRBJ2-7; D gene uncertain. The material sequenced was CD4+ T cells sorted from PBMCs, taken 5 days after the yellow fever booster vaccination. The origin of this receptor is a man aged 18 to 29 who received the YFV17D yellow fever vaccine. The CDR3 sequence is CASNRVTSPTQTYEQYF. CDR3 sequence (DNA): TGTGCCAGCAATCGAGTCACGTCCCCGACACAAACCTACGAGCAGTACTTC.